A single sample is the source of the 21 T cell receptor beta chains below, sequenced in a study of beta chain features in type 1 diabetes. Of the isolated RNA, all was reverse transcribed, and so the sequenced material was expressed TCRB transcripts. This table comes from immunoSEQ multiplex PCR, and its TCRdb copy is limited to in-frame clones, with some not included. The data show 150,000 to 200,000 clones, approximately 7.8% seen once. Notes on the study in general: There was a moderate but significant shortening of TCRB CDR3s in all four CD4+ subsets of Type 1 diabetes patients.

No antigen is known for these receptors. The sample consisted of central memory CD4+ T cells from blood. These receptors were obtained from a woman aged 35 to 49 with type 1 diabetes.

The chain joins TRBV7-2 to TRBJ2-1, with TRBD2 matching 14 bases. After removal of 5 bases from V and 9 bases from J, the junction contained 9 bases not matched to a gene. The CDR3 runs to 16 residues. CDR1 and CDR2 (germline): SGHTA, FQGNSA. CDR3 protein: CASSREGLAGVSEQFF. Written as DNA, the CDR3 is TGTGCCAGCAGCCGTGAGGGACTAGCGGGAGTCTCTGAGCAGTTCTTC.

This clone has a handful of counts. The chain couples TRBV6-5 to TRBJ2-5, with 9 bases aligning to TRBD2. Germline-derived CDR1 and CDR2 are MNHEY and SVGAGI. The CDR3 runs to 15 residues. Trimming at V came to 0 bases and at J to 7 bases, leaving 6 bases not matched to a gene. The CDR3, as DNA: TGTGCCAGCAGTTACTCAGCGGGGGGACCCTCGACCCAGTACTTC. Amino acid sequence: CASSYSAGGPSTQYF.

In its sample, this clone was seen many times. The chain uses TRBV7-9 and TRBJ2-2, with D maybe TRBD2 (5 bases). Per germline, CDR1 SEHNR and CDR2 FQNEAQ (reference sequence). V lost 5 bases and J lost 6, with 10 bases in between. CDR3 size: 13 residues. DNA of the CDR3: TGTGCCAGCAGCCCGAGGGCGGCCGGGGAGCTGTTTTTT. Its translation is CASSPRAAGELFF.

CDR3 loop: CASSRGGSDTQYF. The DNA for the CDR3 is TGTGCCAGCAGCCGTGGGGGGAGCGATACGCAGTATTTT. The genes are TRBV7-2 and TRBJ2-3, with D possibly matching TRBD2 (6 bases). Germline V gene data show CDR1 as SGHTA and CDR2 as FQGNSA. This CDR3 has 13 amino acids. V lost 5 bases and J lost 6, with 12 bases in between.

The chain has TRBV7-6 and TRBJ2-7; 7 bases are a match to TRBD1. Trimming took 3 bases from V and 3 from J; bases not matched to a gene: 5. Germline CDR1 is SGHVS and CDR2 is FNYEAQ. The CDR3 covers 14 residues. The CDR3 sequence: CASSFGQGVYEQYF. The DNA for the CDR3 is TGTGCCAGCAGCTTCGGCCAGGGGGTCTACGAGCAGTACTTC.

This clone occurred many times. This specimen includes other DNA sequences encoding the same CDR3. The chain employs TRBV4-3 and TRBJ2-7; TRBD2 aligns across 7 bases. J lost 0 bases, V lost 1 base, and 6 bases had no gene match. This CDR3 is 16 amino acids long. In germline, CDR1 is LGHNA, CDR2 YSLEER. CDR3 bases: TGCGCCAGCAGCCAAGTGGCTAGCGGATACTCCTACGAGCAGTACTTC. It yields the protein CASSQVASGYSYEQYF.

Only a few counts were recorded for this clone. The chain joins TRBV18 to TRBJ2-5, with no clear D. The CDR3 loop spans 11 amino acids. Germline V gene sequence: CDR1 KGHSH, CDR2 LQKENI. V was trimmed by 6 bases and J by 2 bases, leaving 4 bases between them. The CDR3 DNA sequence: TGTGCCAGCTCCCCGCAAGAGACCCAGTACTTC. It is translated as CASSPQETQYF.

This clone was found a few times. CDR3 region: CASTMGDFSYEQYF. Written as DNA, the CDR3 is TGTGCCAGCACCATGGGGGACTTCTCCTACGAGCAGTACTTC. This chain uses TRBV28 with TRBJ2-7, with a possible D match to TRBD2 (6 bases). V lost 7 bases to trimming and J lost 0 bases, with 13 bases between them. CDR1 MDHEN and CDR2 SYDVKM come from the germline V gene. The CDR3 is made up of 14 amino acids.

Comment on this clone: A much larger clone lies one base from this, so it may be a read error. This sample also contains other DNA sequences that code for the same CDR3. The CDR3 DNA reads TGTGCCAGCAGTTTATCAGGGACTGGCACAGATACGCAGTATTTT. Translated: CASSLSGTGTDTQYF. This rearrangement joins TRBV27 to TRBJ2-3; tentatively, D is TRBD2 (6 bases). Germline values: CDR1 MNHEY, CDR2 SMNVEV (reference sequence). V lost 0 bases, J lost 1 base, and 8 bases lay in between. This CDR3 has 15 residues.

This clone was picked up a small number of times. V usage is TRBV18 and J usage is TRBJ2-7; possibly TRBD1 for D (5 bases). This CDR3 spans 12 amino acids. V was shortened by 5 bases and J by 3 bases, with 8 bases between the two germline ends. The germline V gene encodes CDR1 KGHSH and CDR2 LQKENI. As DNA, the CDR3 is TGTGCCAGCTCAGGACAAAACTACGAGCAGTACTTC. It specifies CASSGQNYEQYF.

V is TRBV28 and J is TRBJ2-6; 9 bases line up with TRBD1. The J segment lost 9 bases and the V segment lost 6 bases, leaving 3 bases of the junction unmatched. CDR1 MDHEN and CDR2 SYDVKM come from the germline V gene. The CDR3 is 13 residues long. The CDR3 region is CASSRGQGNVLTF. The CDR3 DNA follows: TGTGCCAGCAGCCGGGGACAGGGCAACGTCCTGACTTTC.

The rearrangement uses TRBV29-1 and TRBJ2-7; a possible D gene is TRBD1 (6 bases). The V and J ends lost 4 bases and 2 bases respectively, with 15 bases between them. Germline CDR1 reads SQVTM; CDR2 reads ANQGSEA. The CDR3 totals 14 residues. Here the CDR3 DNA reads TGCAGCGTTGGAACACAGGGTCCCCCCTACGAGCAGTACTTC. Residues: CSVGTQGPPYEQYF.

This clone has ten or more counts. This chain connects TRBV28 to TRBJ2-1; 9 bases line up with TRBD2. The ends lost 6 bases at V and 4 bases at J; junction bases unmatched: 10. CDR3 length: 16 residues. The germline V gene has CDR1 MDHEN and CDR2 SYDVKM. In DNA form, the CDR3 reads TGTGCCAGCAGCGCCTCGGCTAGCGGGGAATACAATGAGCAGTTCTTC. Translated, it gives CASSASASGEYNEQFF.

In this sample, this clone turned up a few times. The rearrangement links TRBV30 to TRBJ1-1, with D possibly TRBD1 on 6 matching bases. Trimming pared 8 bases from V and 8 bases from J, leaving 12 bases between. Looked up from germline, CDR1 is GTSNPN and CDR2 is SVGIG (reference sequence). CDR3 size: 10 residues. The CDR3 nucleotides are TGTGCCAGCCACAGGGCGGAAGCTTTCTTT. Its protein is CASHRAEAFF.

This chain uses TRBV19 with TRBJ2-1, with 7 bases aligning to TRBD2. Trimming removed 5 bases from V and 3 bases from J; junction bases left unmatched: 10. Per the germline V gene, CDR1 is LNHDA and CDR2 is SQIVND (reference sequence). The CDR3 is 16 amino acids. The DNA for the CDR3 is TGTGCCAGTAGTGGGATCAGCGGGATCCACTACAATGAGCAGTTCTTC. Residues: CASSGISGIHYNEQFF.

The chain couples TRBV29-1 to TRBJ2-5, with TRBD2 matching over 7 bases. The J call may be in error: the DNA end matches TRBJ2-7 better. The CDR3 length is 13 residues. CDR1 SQVTM and CDR2 ANQGSEA come from the germline V gene. CDR3 region: CSARGAGNYEQYF. For the CDR3, the DNA is TGCAGCGCCAGAGGAGCGGGAAACTACGAGCAGTACTTC.

The genes are TRBV11-2 and TRBJ1-3; 8 positions match TRBD1. Germline V gene data show CDR1 as SGHAT and CDR2 as FQNNGV. This CDR3 contains 15 residues. The V gene end was trimmed by 6 bases and the J gene end by 0 bases; junction bases not matched to a gene: 4. CDR3 region: CASSRQGSSGNTIYF. Written as DNA, the CDR3 is TGTGCCAGCAGTCGACAGGGGTCCTCTGGAAACACCATATATTTT. Based on the CDR3 plus reference TRBV11-2 and TRBJ1-3, the full variable domain is EAGVAQSPRYKIIEKRQSVAFWCNPISGHATLYWYQQILGQGPKLLIQFQNNGVVDDSQLPKDRFSAERLKGVDSTLKIQPAKLEDSAVYLCASSRQGSSGNTIYFGEGSWLTVV.

The chain links TRBV4-2 to TRBJ2-1, with 12 nucleotides matching TRBD2. Germline CDR1 reads LGHNA; CDR2 reads YNFKEQ. The length of the CDR3 is 17 residues. With V trimmed by 4 bases and J by 9 bases, 13 bases remained unmatched. CDR3 loop: CASSLETSGGLPPEQFF. CDR3 sequence (DNA): TGTGCCAGCAGCCTCGAGACTAGCGGGGGACTCCCTCCTGAGCAGTTCTTC.

This clone was seen a handful of times. The chain joins TRBV7-2 to TRBJ1-5; D ambiguous. Per the germline V gene, CDR1 is SGHTA and CDR2 is FQGNSA. The V and J ends lost 4 bases and 6 bases respectively, with 13 bases between them. The CDR3 is made up of 14 amino acids. In DNA, the CDR3 is TGTGCCAGCAGCTCTCAATCTTTCGGTCAGCCCCAGCATTTT. Translated: CASSSQSFGQPQHF. Drawing the rest from reference TRBV7-2 and TRBJ1-5, the complete variable domain is GAGVSQSPSNKVTEKGKDVELRCDPISGHTALYWYRQSLGQGLEFLIYFQGNSAPDKSGLPSDRFSAERTGGSVSTLTIQRTQQEDSAVYLCASSSQSFGQPQHFGDGTRLSIL.

J is TRBJ2-5 and V is TRBV11-3; 7 bases map to TRBD1. Germline CDR1 SGHNT, CDR2 YENEEA. The V and J ends lost 4 bases and 4 bases, in that order; junction bases with no gene match: 6. The CDR3 runs 14 residues. CDR3 loop: CASSSSTGRETQYF. DNA of the CDR3: TGTGCCAGCAGCTCCTCGACAGGGAGAGAGACCCAGTACTTC.

This chain links TRBV4-1 with TRBJ1-5; 8 nucleotides agree with TRBD1. V shed 0 bases, J shed 6 bases, and the junction held 4 bases outside the gene matches. The CDR3 loop spans 15 amino acids. Per the germline V gene, CDR1 is MGHRA and CDR2 is YSYEKL. Written as DNA, the CDR3 is TGCGCCAGCAGCCAAGAGGTACAGGGGGTTCAGCCCCAGCATTTT. Protein: CASSQEVQGVQPQHF.